This T cell receptor beta chain is drawn from a study of PD-L1 blockade in urothelial cancer. Described time point: pretreatment peripheral blood. Profiling relied on immunoSEQ multiplex PCR, and the TCRdb table lists in-frame clones only, not all of them. The table has under 95,000 clones, 70% to 90% seen once. This CDR3 spans 16 amino acids. Trimming removed 2 bases from V and 1 base from J, with 13 bases in between. The starting material was PBMCs, obtained around atezolizumab (anti-PD-L1) treatment. This receptor was identified in a man in his sixties with urothelial cancer. V gene TRBV5-3 combines with J gene TRBJ1-5; D is unclear. TRBV5-3 is classed as an ORF, of uncertain function. Here the CDR3 DNA reads TGTGCCAGAAGCTTAGAGGGTTGTAGAAGCAATCAGCCCCAGCATTTT. Protein sequence: CARSLEGCRSNQPQHF.